This record covers a single T cell receptor (beta chain). Its antigen is unidentified. The sample is drawn from a study of early T cells in non-severe SARS-CoV-2 infection. Study at large: Sequencing of unsorted whole blood was done on bulk RNA, leaving chains unpaired. Findings and limits, study-wide: Missing private and CD4 specificities, VDJdb matching favored anti-spike CD8 responses.

Unique molecular identifiers were added to individual cDNA molecules. TCRdb analysed the 5' RACE reads with MiXCR anew, one entry per CDR3 protein. The repertoire includes about 45,000 distinct CDR3 sequences, around 10% of them detected once, and about a fifth sits in the top ten. Germline V gene sequence: CDR1 SNHLY, CDR2 FYNNEI. V trimming: 8 bases; J trimming: 0 bases; junction bases outside the gene matches: 2. The CDR3 runs 15 residues. Sequenced: whole blood. This rearrangement joins TRBV2 to TRBJ2-3, with 13 bases fitting TRBD2. The TCR sequence derives from an adult who was a healthcare worker with PCR-confirmed SARS-CoV-2 infection or an uninfected control (not recorded which). The chain's CDR3 is CASEGLAGSTDTQYF. The DNA of the CDR3 is TGTGCCAGCGAGGGACTAGCGGGGAGCACAGATACGCAGTATTTT.